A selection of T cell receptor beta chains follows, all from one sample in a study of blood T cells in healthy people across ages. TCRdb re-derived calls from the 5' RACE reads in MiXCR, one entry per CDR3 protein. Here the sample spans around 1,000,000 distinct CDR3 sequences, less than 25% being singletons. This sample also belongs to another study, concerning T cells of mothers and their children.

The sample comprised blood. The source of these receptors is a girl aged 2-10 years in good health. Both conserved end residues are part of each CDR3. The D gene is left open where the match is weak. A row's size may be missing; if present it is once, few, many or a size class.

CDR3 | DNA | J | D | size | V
CSVEAGVQYF | TGCAGCGTTGAAGCTGGGGTGCAGTACTTC | TRBJ2-7 | . | . | TRBV29-1
CASSLPPRQGEKLFF | TGTGCCAGCAGCTTACCACCGCGACAGGGAGAAAAACTGTTTTTT | TRBJ1-4 | TRBD1 | . | TRBV2
CSVGPQSSYEQYF | TGCAGCGTTGGGCCCCAGAGCTCCTACGAGCAGTACTTC | TRBJ2-7 | . | . | TRBV29-1
CASSVLRRYEQYF | TGTGCCAGCAGTGTCCTTAGGAGGTACGAGCAGTACTTC | TRBJ2-7 | . | . | TRBV6-4
CSVEDLYLTNYGYTF | TGCAGCGTTGAAGATCTTTACCTGACCAACTATGGCTACACCTTC | TRBJ1-2 | . | few | TRBV29-1
CASAPGTGGWDTQYF | TGTGCCAGCGCTCCCGGGACAGGGGGCTGGGATACGCAGTATTTT | TRBJ2-3 | TRBD1 | . | TRBV7-3
CSAVADSGNTIYF | TGCAGTGCCGTCGCAGACTCTGGAAACACCATATATTTT | TRBJ1-3 | . | . | TRBV20-1
CASSLGQGPRRAEAFF | TGTGCCAGCAGCTTAGGTCAGGGGCCCCGAAGGGCTGAAGCTTTCTTT | TRBJ1-1 | . | . | TRBV11-2
CASSVVGRSNTGELFF | TGTGCCAGCAGCGTAGTTGGCAGGTCGAACACCGGGGAGCTGTTTTTT | TRBJ2-2 | . | . | TRBV9
CASSYSPLTTTNEQFF | TGTGCCAGCAGTTACTCGCCCCTGACAACGACGAATGAGCAGTTCTTC | TRBJ2-1 | . | few | TRBV6-6
CASSQDTFLAGASNEQFF | TGTGCCAGCAGCCAAGATACGTTCCTAGCGGGAGCATCAAATGAGCAGTTCTTC | TRBJ2-1 | TRBD2 | few | TRBV4-2
CASSLDRAGRRANVLTF | TGTGCCAGCAGCTTGGACAGGGCGGGACGGAGGGCCAACGTCCTGACTTTC | TRBJ2-6 | TRBD1 | few | TRBV7-9
CAISLQGGEAFF | TGTGCCATCAGTTTACAGGGTGGTGAAGCTTTCTTT | TRBJ1-1 | . | few | TRBV10-3
CSARIGFGGYTF | TGCAGTGCTAGAATAGGGTTCGGTGGCTACACCTTC | TRBJ1-2 | . | once | TRBV20-1
CSVGQGNRPQHF | TGCAGCGTGGGACAGGGCAATCGGCCCCAGCATTTT | TRBJ1-5 | TRBD1 | few | TRBV29-1
CASSFGDRSPTDTQYF | TGTGCCAGCAGCTTTGGAGACAGAAGCCCCACAGATACGCAGTATTTT | TRBJ2-3 | . | many | TRBV7-3
CASSSSGGNQPQHF | TGTGCCAGCAGCTCATCAGGGGGGAATCAGCCCCAGCATTTT | TRBJ1-5 | TRBD1 | few | TRBV7-2
CASSVLIINYGYTF | TGTGCCAGCAGCGTCTTGATTATTAACTATGGCTACACCTTC | TRBJ1-2 | . | few | TRBV6-1
CASSLVFSGAPETQYF | TGCGCCAGCAGCTTGGTTTTTAGCGGGGCCCCGGAGACCCAGTACTTC | TRBJ2-5 | TRBD2 | . | TRBV5-1
CASILRDSQQETQYF | TGTGCCAGCATTTTAAGGGACAGCCAACAAGAGACCCAGTACTTC | TRBJ2-5 | TRBD1 | . | TRBV7-9
CASSLGLLLDTQYF | TGCGCCAGCAGCTTGGGGCTGTTATTAGATACGCAGTATTTT | TRBJ2-3 | . | . | TRBV5-1
CSVDGRWGNEQFF | TGCAGCGTTGACGGGAGGTGGGGCAATGAGCAGTTCTTC | TRBJ2-1 | TRBD2 | few | TRBV29-1
CASSLRMGSMEQYF | TGTGCCAGCAGCTTAAGGATGGGGTCCATGGAGCAGTACTTC | TRBJ2-7 | . | few | TRBV7-3
CASSFPGSKTYNEQFF | TGTGCCAGCAGCTTTCCGGGCTCTAAAACCTACAATGAGCAGTTCTTC | TRBJ2-1 | . | . | TRBV7-8
CASSPRTSGALSYNEQFF | TGTGCCAGCAGCCCCAGGACTAGCGGGGCTTTATCCTACAATGAGCAGTTCTTC | TRBJ2-1 | TRBD2 | few | TRBV9
CASSLMGRGSGELFF | TGTGCCAGCAGCTTAATGGGGCGCGGATCCGGGGAGCTGTTTTTT | TRBJ2-2 | . | . | TRBV7-2
CAGSSTSGNTDTQYF | TGTGCCGGCAGCTCAACTAGCGGGAATACAGATACGCAGTATTTT | TRBJ2-3 | TRBD2 | few | TRBV7-3
CASKGIGNTIYF | TGTGCCAGCAAAGGGATTGGAAACACCATATATTTT | TRBJ1-3 | . | . | TRBV2
CSVDKKGQVKETQYF | TGCAGCGTTGATAAAAAGGGACAGGTTAAAGAGACCCAGTACTTC | TRBJ2-5 | TRBD1 | . | TRBV29-1
CASRQGARAEAFF | TGTGCCAGCCGGCAGGGGGCGCGGGCTGAAGCTTTCTTT | TRBJ1-1 | TRBD1 | few | TRBV7-3
CASLDRGGEQYF | TGTGCCAGCCTCGACAGGGGGGGCGAGCAGTACTTC | TRBJ2-7 | TRBD1 | . | TRBV7-9
CSVELVRGYEQYF | TGCAGCGTTGAATTGGTTAGGGGCTACGAGCAGTACTTC | TRBJ2-7 | . | . | TRBV29-1
CASSQAGRSSYEQYF | TGTGCCAGCAGCCAAGCGGGGCGAAGCTCCTACGAGCAGTACTTC | TRBJ2-7 | . | . | TRBV3-1
CASSYSGWGYNEQFF | TGTGCCAGCAGTTATTCGGGGTGGGGGTACAATGAGCAGTTCTTC | TRBJ2-1 | . | few | TRBV6-5
CSAKTTVAESGAFF | TGTAGTGCTAAAACCACCGTGGCCGAGAGTGGAGCTTTCTTT | TRBJ1-1 | . | . | TRBV20-1
CASSLGGQFEAFF | TGTGCCAGCAGCCTAGGGGGGCAGTTTGAAGCTTTCTTT | TRBJ1-1 | . | few | TRBV7-3
CSARVLGASNEELFF | TGCAGTGCTAGAGTCCTCGGGGCGAGCAATGAAGAACTGTTTTTT | TRBJ1-4 | . | . | TRBV20-1
CAGRTLGRGNAGNTIYF | TGTGCCGGCAGGACGTTGGGGAGGGGTAATGCGGGAAACACCATATATTTT | TRBJ1-3 | . | . | TRBV6-1
CASSLELDSLPYEQYF | TGTGCCAGCAGCTTGGAGTTGGACAGTCTTCCCTACGAGCAGTACTTC | TRBJ2-7 | . | . | TRBV5-6
CASSFAGTTQNTGELFF | TGTGCCAGCAGTTTTGCAGGAACGACACAAAACACCGGGGAGCTGTTTTTT | TRBJ2-2 | . | few | TRBV27
CAISTRRTPPHLVTEAFF | TGTGCCATCAGTACCCGGAGGACACCACCTCATTTAGTCACTGAAGCTTTCTTT | TRBJ1-1 | . | few | TRBV10-3
CSAIAGVHYEQYF | TGCAGTGCTATAGCGGGAGTTCATTACGAGCAGTACTTC | TRBJ2-7 | TRBD2 | many | TRBV20-1
CSVEAGQDSYEQYF | TGCAGCGTTGAAGCGGGACAGGACTCCTACGAGCAGTACTTC | TRBJ2-7 | TRBD1 | few | TRBV29-1
CSVEDYWGRIQNYGYTF | TGCAGCGTTGAAGATTACTGGGGCAGGATTCAAAACTATGGCTACACCTTC | TRBJ1-2 | . | . | TRBV29-1